Shown below are 29 T cell receptor beta chains from a single sample sequenced in a study of preoperative IRX-2 immunotherapy in early breast cancer. The protocol was immunoSEQ multiplex PCR, while the TCRdb copy is restricted to in-frame clones and leaves out a portion. Among about 43,000 clones listed, about 94% were seen once. This sample's treatment: preoperative locoregional IRX-2 cytokine immunotherapy. The source material was tumor tissue, sampled after IRX-2 immunotherapy. The receptor source for this set is a human donor with breast cancer.

J is TRBJ2-7 and V is TRBV10-2; D gene uncertain. Germline assignment: CDR1 WSHSY and CDR2 SAAADI. Trimming shortened V by 2 bases and J by 2 bases, and 10 bases separated the two germline ends. The CDR3 is 14 amino acids. This chain's CDR3 is CASSEPVLAYEQYF. DNA of the CDR3: TGCGCCAGCAGTGAGCCCGTCTTGGCCTACGAGCAGTACTTC.

J is TRBJ2-1 and V is TRBV7-8; 9 bases are a match to TRBD2. The CDR3 runs 17 residues. Germline V gene data show CDR1 as SGHVS and CDR2 as FQNEAQ. With 8 bases clipped from V and 4 bases from J, the junction kept 15 bases outside the gene matches. The CDR3 sequence: CASRLLPTSGFYNEQFF. The CDR3 DNA is TGTGCCAGCCGGCTCCTGCCCACTAGCGGGTTTTACAATGAGCAGTTCTTC. Supplemented by reference TRBV7-8 and TRBJ2-1, the full variable domain reads GAGVSQSPRYKVAKRGQDVALRCDPISGHVSLFWYQQALGQGPEFLTYFQNEAQLDKSGLPSDRFFAERPEGSVSTLKIQRTQQEDSAVYLCASRLLPTSGFYNEQFFGPGTRLTVL.

The rearrangement uses TRBV28 and TRBJ2-1; 10 positions agree with TRBD1. With 5 bases clipped from V and 7 bases from J, the junction kept 11 bases outside the gene matches. The germline gives CDR1 MDHEN, CDR2 SYDVKM. There are 16 residues in the CDR3. The CDR3 loop is CASSSDRGPMGNEQFF. CDR3 DNA: TGTGCCAGCAGTAGCGACAGGGGGCCCATGGGAAATGAGCAGTTCTTC.

This sequence joins TRBV9 and TRBJ2-3, with 8 nucleotides matching TRBD1. The CDR3 totals 15 residues. The V gene's germline CDR1 is SGDLS and CDR2 YYNGEE. V trimming: 4 bases; J trimming: 1 base; junction bases outside the gene matches: 5. CDR3 coding DNA: TGTGCCAGCAGCACCTGGACAGGGCGCACAGATACGCAGTATTTT. This encodes CASSTWTGRTDTQYF.

The V call is TRBV27, the J call TRBJ1-5; D may be TRBD1 (6 bases). Germline loops: CDR1 MNHEY, CDR2 SMNVEV (reference sequence). V gave up 3 bases and J gave up 4 bases, with 10 bases separating them. The CDR3 has 14 residues. The CDR3 region is CASSFWGTNQPQHF. DNA for the CDR3: TGTGCCAGCAGTTTTTGGGGGACAAATCAGCCCCAGCATTTT.

This chain uses TRBV11-2 with TRBJ2-1; D is possibly TRBD1 (6 bases). This CDR3 is built from 14 residues. V was clipped by 5 bases and J by 4 bases, with 12 bases between them. Germline V gene data show CDR1 as SGHAT and CDR2 as FQNNGV. In nucleotides, the CDR3 is TGTGCCAGCAGCCTTAAACAGGGATACAATGAGCAGTTCTTC. Protein product: CASSLKQGYNEQFF. Looking up the rest from reference TRBV11-2 and TRBJ2-1 gives the full variable domain: EAGVAQSPRYKIIEKRQSVAFWCNPISGHATLYWYQQILGQGPKLLIQFQNNGVVDDSQLPKDRFSAERLKGVDSTLKIQPAKLEDSAVYLCASSLKQGYNEQFFGPGTRLTVL.

V gene TRBV4-1 combines with J gene TRBJ1-2; 8 positions match TRBD1. Unmatched junction bases numbered 11, after V lost 3 bases and J lost 11 bases. The CDR3 spans 14 residues. CDR1 and CDR2 from the germline V gene are MGHRA and YSYEKL. CDR3 residues: CASSHGQGVKGYTF. CDR3 coding DNA: TGCGCCAGCAGCCACGGACAGGGCGTTAAGGGGTACACCTTC.

The chain carries TRBV7-2 and TRBJ2-7; TRBD2 might be the D (5 bases). This CDR3 is built from 14 residues. Germline loops: CDR1 SGHTA, CDR2 FQGNSA. Trimming left V 0 bases short and J 2 bases short, with 8 bases between. The CDR3 region has the DNA TGTGCCAGCAGCTTAGCGGCGGGCGCCTACGAGCAGTACTTC. Amino acids: CASSLAAGAYEQYF.

The chain recombines TRBV25-1 with TRBJ2-4; TRBD2 matches 7 bases. Germline CDR1 and CDR2: MGHDK and SYGVNS. The CDR3 runs 15 residues. Trimming took 1 base from V and 3 from J; bases not matched to a gene: 3. The CDR3 DNA reads TGTGCCAGCAGTGAATTTCGGGGGGACAAAAACATTCAGTACTTC. Translation: CASSEFRGDKNIQYF.

The chain recombines TRBV15 with TRBJ1-2; TRBD1 matches 7 bases. CDR1 is LNHNV and CDR2 is YYDKDF in the germline V gene (reference sequence). Trimming took 5 bases from V and 3 from J; bases not matched to a gene: 9. This CDR3 is built from 15 residues. CDR3 region: CATSRGGRAYYGYTF. Here the CDR3 DNA reads TGTGCCACCAGCCGAGGGGGCAGGGCCTACTATGGCTACACCTTC.

Only one count was recorded for this clone. The chain has TRBV7-9 and TRBJ1-3; maybe TRBD1 (5 bases). V was pared by 1 base and J by 4 bases, with 14 bases between. Germline lookup yields CDR1 SEHNR and CDR2 FQNEAQ (reference sequence). This CDR3 spans 16 amino acids. CDR3 in amino acids: CASSLGSGLPGNTIYF. CDR3 bases: TGTGCCAGCAGCTTAGGTTCAGGGCTCCCGGGAAACACCATATATTTT.

The J gene is TRBJ1-2, the V gene TRBV30; D gene unclear. The CDR3 extends over 11 amino acids. V dropped 2 bases and J dropped 7 bases, with 8 bases sitting between them. Germline lookup yields CDR1 GTSNPN and CDR2 SVGIG (reference sequence). The CDR3 is CAWSLAGGYTF. The CDR3, as DNA: TGTGCCTGGAGTCTGGCGGGTGGCTACACCTTC.

The chain carries TRBV9 and TRBJ1-6; no firm D call. Germline CDR1 reads SGDLS; CDR2 reads YYNGEE. The CDR3 is 15 residues long. Trimming cost V 0 bases and J 6 bases, with 10 bases left between them. The CDR3 nucleotides read TGTGCCAGCAGCGTAGGAGAGAGGACTAATTCACCCCTCCACTTT. Its protein product is CASSVGERTNSPLHF.

The chain combines TRBV5-5 with TRBJ1-5, with 11 bases fitting TRBD1. This CDR3 has 17 residues. V lost 4 bases to trimming and J lost 7 bases; unmatched junction nucleotides: 13. CDR1 is SGHKS and CDR2 is YYEKEE in the germline V gene (reference sequence). This CDR3 is CASSPRGQGGFGQPQHF. The CDR3 DNA is TGTGCCAGCAGCCCCCGGGGACAGGGGGGTTTTGGACAGCCCCAGCATTTT. The whole variable domain, filled in from reference TRBV5-5 and TRBJ1-5, reads DAGVTQSPTHLIKTRGQQVTLRCSPISGHKSVSWYQQVLGQGPQFIFQYYEKEERGRGNFPDRFSARQFPNYSSELNVNALLLGDSALYLCASSPRGQGGFGQPQHFGDGTRLSIL.

This chain links TRBV2 with TRBJ2-5; TRBD2 matches 9 bases. Germline values: CDR1 SNHLY, CDR2 FYNNEI. CDR3 length: 14 amino acids. With V trimmed by 1 base and J by 6 bases, 3 bases remained unmatched. The CDR3 sequence is CASSEVTSGQTQYF. The CDR3, as DNA: TGTGCCAGCAGTGAAGTTACTAGCGGGCAGACCCAGTACTTC.

This CDR3 is CASSLYDLSGNTIYF. CDR3 nucleotides: TGTGCCAGCAGCTTATACGACCTCTCAGGAAACACCATATATTTT. The gene calls are TRBV7-2 and TRBJ1-3; the D is unclear. CDR3 length: 15 amino acids. In germline, CDR1 is SGHTA, CDR2 FQGNSA. V lost 2 bases and J lost 4, with 12 bases in between.

This clone was seen a single time. The CDR3 here is CASSVRPGEAFF. The CDR3 region has the DNA TGTGCCAGCAGCGTACGACCGGGAGAAGCTTTCTTT. V and J are TRBV9 and TRBJ1-1; no reliable D call. The V end lost 1 base, the J end lost 8 bases, and 9 bases lay between the germline ends. This CDR3 has 12 residues. The germline gives CDR1 SGDLS, CDR2 YYNGEE.

V gene TRBV28 combines with J gene TRBJ1-2; no definite D call. The V end was cut by 8 bases, the J end by 5 bases, with 9 bases between. Germline V gene lookup returns CDR1 MDHEN and CDR2 SYDVKM. The CDR3 spans 11 residues. As DNA, the CDR3 is TGTGCCAGCTCGCCGAGGTATGGCTACACCTTC. Protein: CASSPRYGYTF.

This chain uses TRBV9 with TRBJ2-2, with TRBD2 matching over 8 bases. V lost 1 base to trimming and J lost 6 bases; unmatched junction nucleotides: 8. The CDR3 is 16 residues long. The V gene's germline CDR1 is SGDLS and CDR2 YYNGEE. The DNA of the CDR3 is TGTGCCAGCAGCGTATCTGGAAGGGGACTAGCCGGGGAGCTGTTTTTT. Its translation: CASSVSGRGLAGELFF.

This clone was counted a single time. This chain links TRBV6-1 with TRBJ2-5, with 7 positions matching TRBD2. V gave up 5 bases and J gave up 2 bases; unmatched junction bases: 5. This CDR3 comprises 14 residues. Germline-derived CDR1 and CDR2 are MNHNS and SASEGT. CDR3 in DNA: TGTGCCAGCAGTCTAGGGCGGGGGCAAGAGACCCAGTACTTC. Amino acid sequence: CASSLGRGQETQYF.

V gene TRBV7-8 combines with J gene TRBJ1-3; the D gene is possibly TRBD1 (5 bases). The CDR3 loop spans 13 amino acids. Per the germline V gene, CDR1 is SGHVS and CDR2 is FQNEAQ. Trimming took off 5 bases at V and 11 bases at J, with 16 bases between the two ends. CDR3 sequence (DNA): TGTGCCAGCAGCGGGCTGCGAGGACATTCCATATATTTT. It encodes CASSGLRGHSIYF.

The V gene is TRBV11-2, the J gene TRBJ2-2; D not resolved. This CDR3 contains 15 residues. Germline values: CDR1 SGHAT, CDR2 FQNNGV. V lost 5 bases, J lost 4 bases, and 14 bases lay in between. The DNA of the CDR3 is TGTGCCAGCAGCGCAAAGTTGTATAGCACCGGGGAGCTGTTTTTT. Translating it yields CASSAKLYSTGELFF.

The CDR3 DNA follows: TGTGCCAGCAGCTCTCCCCGGGGGGTCAGTACAGATACGCAGTATTTT. Its translation: CASSSPRGVSTDTQYF. The chain is built from TRBV7-9 and TRBJ2-3; TRBD2 agrees at 7 bases. Germline-derived CDR1 and CDR2 are SEHNR and FQNEAQ (reference sequence). This CDR3 region has 16 residues. The V gene end was trimmed by 4 bases and the J gene end by 3 bases; junction bases not matched to a gene: 10. Drawing the rest from reference TRBV7-9 and TRBJ2-3, the complete variable domain is DTGVSQNPRHKITKRGQNVTFRCDPISEHNRLYWYRQTLGQGPEFLTYFQNEAQLEKSRLLSDRFSAERPKGSFSTLEIQRTEQGDSAMYLCASSSPRGVSTDTQYFGPGTRLTVL.

This chain links TRBV11-2 with TRBJ1-1; possibly TRBD1 for D (5 bases). The CDR3 covers 14 residues. Trimming pared 5 bases from V and 10 bases from J, leaving 20 bases between. CDR1 SGHAT and CDR2 FQNNGV come from the germline V gene. CDR3: CASSEGQDFPRAFF. The DNA of the CDR3 is TGTGCCAGCAGCGAGGGGCAGGATTTCCCCCGAGCTTTCTTT.

The chain links TRBV5-6 to TRBJ2-7, with 12 positions matching TRBD1. Germline loops: CDR1 SGHDT, CDR2 YYEEEE. V lost 3 bases to trimming and J lost 7 bases; unmatched junction nucleotides: 5. CDR3 length: 14 amino acids. The DNA of the CDR3 is TGTGCCAGCAGCTGGGGACAGGGGGCGATTGAGCAGTACTTC. Translating gives CASSWGQGAIEQYF.

The rearrangement joins TRBV9 to TRBJ2-4; tentatively, D is TRBD1 (7 bases). Deletions cut 0 bases from V and 5 bases from J, with 24 bases between. CDR3 length: 19 residues. The germline V gene encodes CDR1 SGDLS and CDR2 YYNGEE. CDR3: CASSVEDSRVRGDENIQYF. The CDR3 DNA reads TGTGCCAGCAGCGTAGAAGATTCTAGGGTCAGGGGGGATGAAAACATTCAGTACTTC. Together with reference TRBV9 and TRBJ2-4, the CDR3 gives the full variable domain: DSGVTQTPKHLITATGQRVTLRCSPRSGDLSVYWYQQSLDQGLQFLIQYYNGEERAKGNILERFSAQQFPDLHSELNLSSLELGDSALYFCASSVEDSRVRGDENIQYFGAGTRLSVL.

The V gene is TRBV7-2, the J gene TRBJ1-2; D ambiguous. Germline CDR1 SGHTA, CDR2 FQGNSA. The CDR3 loop spans 14 amino acids. V lost 1 base and J lost 8, with 14 bases in between. The CDR3 reads CASSLEVETLGYTF. In DNA form, the CDR3 reads TGTGCCAGCAGCTTAGAGGTTGAGACGCTGGGCTACACCTTC.

The chain employs TRBV4-1 and TRBJ2-7; D gene unclear. Trimming cost V 3 bases and J 7 bases, with 16 bases left between them. CDR3 length: 14 residues. Germline V gene sequence: CDR1 MGHRA, CDR2 YSYEKL. Here the CDR3 DNA reads TGCGCCAGCAGCCATTCCGCTTCCTCGGATGAGCAGTACTTC. It yields the protein CASSHSASSDEQYF.

The chain couples TRBV4-3 to TRBJ2-2, with 9 bases identical to TRBD1. V trimming: 1 base; J trimming: 5 bases; junction bases outside the gene matches: 5. Germline V CDR1 and CDR2: LGHNA, YSLEER. This CDR3 contains 16 residues. CDR3 DNA sequence: TGCGCCAGCAGCCAAGCACTACAGGGGGCAACCGGGGAGCTGTTTTTT. Translation: CASSQALQGATGELFF.